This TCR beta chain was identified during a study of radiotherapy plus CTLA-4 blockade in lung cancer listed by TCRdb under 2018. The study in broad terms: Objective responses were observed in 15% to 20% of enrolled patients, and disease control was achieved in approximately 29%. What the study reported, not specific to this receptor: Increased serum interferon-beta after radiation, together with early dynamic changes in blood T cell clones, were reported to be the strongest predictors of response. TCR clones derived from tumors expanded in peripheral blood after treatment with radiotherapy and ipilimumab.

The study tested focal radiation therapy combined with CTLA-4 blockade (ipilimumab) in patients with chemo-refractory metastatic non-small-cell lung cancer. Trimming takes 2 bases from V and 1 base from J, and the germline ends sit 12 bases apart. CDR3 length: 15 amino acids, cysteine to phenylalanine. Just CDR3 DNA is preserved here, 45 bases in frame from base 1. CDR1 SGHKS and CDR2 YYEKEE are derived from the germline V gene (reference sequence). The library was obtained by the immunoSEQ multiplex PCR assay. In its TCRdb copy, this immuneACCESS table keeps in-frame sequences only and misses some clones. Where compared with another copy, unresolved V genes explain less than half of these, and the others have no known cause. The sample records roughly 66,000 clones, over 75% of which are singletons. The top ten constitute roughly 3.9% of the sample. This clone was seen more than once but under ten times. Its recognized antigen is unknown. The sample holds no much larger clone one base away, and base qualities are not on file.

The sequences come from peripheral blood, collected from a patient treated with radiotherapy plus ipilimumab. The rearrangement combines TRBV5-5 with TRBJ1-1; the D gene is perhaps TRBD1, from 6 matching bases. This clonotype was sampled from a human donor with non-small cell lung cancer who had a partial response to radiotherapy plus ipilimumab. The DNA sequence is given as TGTGCCAGCAGCTTTCTGGGGGCGCAGAACACTGAAGCTTTCTTT. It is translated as CASSFLGAQNTEAFF.